The 17 T cell receptor beta chains presented below share a single source sample, sequenced in a study of blood T cell repertoires in COVID-19. Only in-frame clones appear in the TCRdb table, and some are missing; sequencing was by immunoSEQ multiplex PCR. The data contain about 190,000 clones, 85% to 90% of them singletons. Sequencing was performed on peripheral blood. The receptors shown here come from a woman aged 70-85 years with COVID-19, enrolled during active disease.

This chain joins TRBV6-5 and TRBJ2-7; D perhaps matches TRBD2 (7 bases). Germline V lookup: CDR1 MNHEY, CDR2 SVGAGI. This CDR3 spans 11 amino acids. V was trimmed by 6 bases and J by 6 bases, leaving 9 bases between them. The CDR3 region has the DNA TGTGCCAGCAGGAGGGGGGGCGAGCAGTACTTC. Translating it yields CASRRGGEQYF.

This chain joins TRBV6-1 and TRBJ2-2, with a tentative D call TRBD1 (6 bases). V shed 2 bases and J shed 4 bases, with 11 bases lying between them. CDR1 MNHNS and CDR2 SASEGT come from the germline V gene. CDR3 length: 15 residues. The CDR3 region has the DNA TGTGCCAGCAGTGAATCAGGGGCCATCACCGGGGAGCTGTTTTTT. Translating gives CASSESGAITGELFF.

This chain joins TRBV24-1 and TRBJ2-2; possibly TRBD1 for D (5 bases). The V end was cut by 0 bases, the J end by 1 base, with 8 bases between. The germline V gene encodes CDR1 KGHDR and CDR2 SFDVKD. The CDR3 is 16 amino acids. The CDR3 coding sequence is TGTGCCACCAGTGATTTGATAACAGGGAACACCGGGGAGCTGTTTTTT. Residues: CATSDLITGNTGELFF.

Notes on this clone: This sample also contains other DNA sequences that code for the same CDR3. The genes are TRBV7-2 and TRBJ2-5; D unresolved. Trimming left V 5 bases short and J 0 bases short, with 4 bases between. From germline, CDR1 is SGHTA and CDR2 FQGNSA. This CDR3 has 12 amino acids. CDR3 bases: TGTGCCAGCAGCCCCAACCAAGAGACCCAGTACTTC. Translated, it gives CASSPNQETQYF.

V is TRBV5-6 and J is TRBJ2-1; 9 bases line up with TRBD1. CDR1 is SGHDT and CDR2 is YYEEEE in the germline V gene. This CDR3 comprises 15 residues. The junction had 6 bases not matched to a gene; V was cut back by 4 bases and J by 4 bases. The DNA of the CDR3 is TGTGCCAGCAGCCTCAGAGGGACAGGGTACAATGAGCAGTTCTTC. Translating gives CASSLRGTGYNEQFF.

This chain links TRBV19 with TRBJ2-7; D possibly corresponds to TRBD2 (5 bases). Germline CDR1 and CDR2: LNHDA and SQIVND (reference sequence). The V end was cut by 1 base, the J end by 6 bases, with 10 bases between. CDR3 size: 13 residues. The CDR3 is CASSIVSDSEQYF. Written as DNA, the CDR3 is TGTGCCAGTAGTATAGTTTCGGACTCCGAGCAGTACTTC.

The chain links TRBV14 to TRBJ1-2; D is perhaps TRBD1 (6 bases). Germline V CDR1 and CDR2: SGHDN, FVKESK. V lost 5 bases to trimming and J lost 3 bases, with 7 bases between them. The CDR3 covers 12 residues. The CDR3 region has the DNA TGTGCCAGCAGCGCAGGGGACTATGGCTACACCTTC. It encodes CASSAGDYGYTF.

V gene TRBV11-1 combines with J gene TRBJ2-7, with 14 bases matching TRBD2. The CDR3 consists of 16 residues. CDR1 and CDR2 (germline): SGHAT, FQDESV (reference sequence). J was trimmed by 5 bases and V by 5 bases; bases with no gene match: 8. The CDR3 here is CASSRTGLAGENEQYF. CDR3 nucleotides: TGTGCCAGCAGCCGTACGGGACTAGCGGGAGAAAACGAGCAGTACTTC.

J is TRBJ1-5 and V is TRBV24-1; the D gene is possibly TRBD1 (5 bases). V was clipped by 4 bases and J by 7 bases, with 13 bases between them. The CDR3 spans 14 residues. Germline CDR1 reads KGHDR; CDR2 reads SFDVKD. The DNA for the CDR3 is TGTGCCACCAGTGAATACGGGGGTGACCAGCCCCAGCATTTT. This sequence encodes CATSEYGGDQPQHF.

The chain has TRBV5-6 and TRBJ1-2; D is perhaps TRBD1 (6 bases). V lost 2 bases, J lost 2 bases, and 10 bases lay in between. CDR1 is SGHDT, CDR2 YYEEEE, per germline. This CDR3 has 14 amino acids. CDR3 in DNA: TGTGCCAGCAGCTTCGCCAGGGGAAACTATGGCTACACCTTC. Translating it yields CASSFARGNYGYTF.

The chain employs TRBV6-6 and TRBJ1-6; weak D call: TRBD1 (5 bases). CDR1 and CDR2 (germline): MNHNY, SVGAGI (reference sequence). Trimming removed 0 bases from V and 6 bases from J, with 12 bases in between. This CDR3 spans 16 amino acids. The CDR3 loop is CASSYSPLGGNSPLHF. CDR3 DNA: TGTGCCAGCAGTTACTCGCCTCTCGGGGGTAATTCACCCCTCCACTTT.

About this clone: At one boundary the junction diverges from the germline segment, which might be a read error. The chain recombines TRBV5-8 with TRBJ2-3; 11 nucleotides line up with TRBD2. This CDR3 has 15 residues. Germline CDR1 is SGHTS and CDR2 is YDEGEE. The CDR3 region has the DNA TGTGCCAGCAGCTTGACTAGCGGGAGCAGAGATACGCAGTATTTT. It yields the protein CASSLTSGSRDTQYF.

The chain joins TRBV11-3 to TRBJ2-1, with D uncertain. V dropped 0 bases and J dropped 6 bases, with 12 bases sitting between them. CDR1 is SGHNT, CDR2 YENEEA, per germline. The CDR3 extends over 15 amino acids. CDR3 sequence: CASSLESDFGNEQFF. The CDR3 DNA follows: TGTGCCAGCAGCTTAGAAAGCGACTTTGGCAATGAGCAGTTCTTC.

The CDR3 bases are TGTGCCAGCTCACCTGGGGCCCCCGGGAACACTGAAGCTTTCTTT. Its translation: CASSPGAPGNTEAFF. This chain links TRBV18 with TRBJ1-1, with D tentatively TRBD1 (5 bases). The germline gives CDR1 KGHSH, CDR2 LQKENI. V was trimmed by 3 bases and J by 1 base, leaving 12 bases between them. This CDR3 contains 15 residues.

V usage is TRBV28 and J usage is TRBJ2-7, with D perhaps matching TRBD1 (5 bases). The V end was cut by 6 bases, the J end by 4 bases, with 19 bases between. CDR1 and CDR2 from the germline V gene are MDHEN and SYDVKM. The CDR3 is made up of 15 amino acids. The CDR3: CASSTSAGNFYEQYF. In DNA form, the CDR3 reads TGTGCCAGCAGCACCTCGGCAGGGAACTTTTACGAGCAGTACTTC. Drawing the rest from reference TRBV28 and TRBJ2-7, the complete variable domain is DVKVTQSSRYLVKRTGEKVFLECVQDMDHENMFWYRQDPGLGLRLIYFSYDVKMKEKGDIPEGYSVSREKKERFSLILESASTNQTSMYLCASSTSAGNFYEQYFGPGTRLTVT.

This clone came up once. The chain carries TRBV28 and TRBJ2-7; D not resolved. Trimming removed 7 bases at V and 7 bases at J, with 14 bases between. The CDR3 covers 12 residues. Germline-derived CDR1 and CDR2 are MDHEN and SYDVKM. Written as DNA, the CDR3 is TGTGCCAGCACAAGCAGCCTGGAGGAGCAGTACTTC. Residues: CASTSSLEEQYF.

This clone was seen just once. V and J are TRBV9 and TRBJ1-1; TRBD1 aligns across 7 bases. Germline CDR1 and CDR2: SGDLS and YYNGEE. The CDR3 sequence is 16 residues long. Trimming at V came to 4 bases and at J to 1 base, leaving 10 bases not matched to a gene. The CDR3: CASSQPPDRRNTEAFF. The CDR3 bases are TGTGCCAGCAGCCAGCCCCCGGACAGGCGGAACACTGAAGCTTTCTTT.